These T cell receptor beta chains were read from a single sample in a study of T-cell memory formation after mild COVID-19. In TCRdb, the 5' RACE reads were re-called with MiXCR into one record per CDR3 protein. The sample includes some 410,000 distinct CDR3 sequences, more than 20% seen only once; the top ten take about 12%. The sequencing input was PBMCs or a T cell subset sorted from them (not recorded which). Every receptor here comes from an adult woman who had mild COVID-19 (a few samples of this study predate the infection). Cell type and time point are not known. Each CDR3 is given with its conserved first and last residue. A D gene is named only where the DNA matches it firmly. The size of a clone is reported for some rows only, either as once, few or many, or as a class for expanded clones.

CDR3nt	CDR3aa	v_gene	j_gene	d_gene	abundance
TGTGCCAGCAGTTTTAGTCAGGGGCCAGGGCTTAATACGCAGTATTTT	CASSFSQGPGLNTQYF	TRBV27	TRBJ2-3	-	-
TGCGCCAGCAGCTTGGATGTCAGATTGAACACTGAAGCTTTCTTT	CASSLDVRLNTEAFF	TRBV5-1	TRBJ1-1	-	-
TGTGCCAGCAGTGATACCTACACAGATACGCAGTATTTT	CASSDTYTDTQYF	TRBV2	TRBJ2-3	-	many
TGTGCCAGCCGAGCGAGGACCGGGGAGCTGTTTTTT	CASRARTGELFF	TRBV28	TRBJ2-2	-	many
TGTGCCAGCAGCTCACCGGGACCCTACACCGGGGAGCTGTTTTTT	CASSSPGPYTGELFF	TRBV7-9	TRBJ2-2	-	-
TGCAGCGTTGAAGATCCGGGAGCCTACACCTTC	CSVEDPGAYTF	TRBV29-1	TRBJ1-2	-	-
TGTGCCAGCAGCGCGACAGGGGACGGCTACACCTTC	CASSATGDGYTF	TRBV5-4	TRBJ1-2	TRBD1	few
TGTGCCAGCAGTTTATGGGGGGGTCGAGGGTACGAGCAGTACTTC	CASSLWGGRGYEQYF	TRBV27	TRBJ2-7	TRBD2	-
TGTGCCAGCAGCTTCTCCGAGCACTACGAGCAGTACTTC	CASSFSEHYEQYF	TRBV7-9	TRBJ2-7	-	few
TGTGCCAGCAGCTTAGGGACAGCAGATCCTGAAGCTTTCTTT	CASSLGTADPEAFF	TRBV7-3	TRBJ1-1	TRBD1	-
TGTGCCAGCAGCCCGGGGACAGGGCCAGATACGCAGTATTTT	CASSPGTGPDTQYF	TRBV7-9	TRBJ2-3	TRBD1	few
TGTGCCAGCAGCTTAGCAGCTAGCGGGGCAGAGACCCAGTACTTC	CASSLAASGAETQYF	TRBV7-9	TRBJ2-5	TRBD2	few
TGTGCCAGCAGTTTGACAGGGGCCTACAGTACTTCCTACGAGCAGTACTTC	CASSLTGAYSTSYEQYF	TRBV6-6	TRBJ2-7	TRBD1	few
TGTGCCAGCTCACCACGGACTAGCCGGGATGAGCAGTTCTTC	CASSPRTSRDEQFF	TRBV18	TRBJ2-1	TRBD2	few
TGTGCCACCAGTGATCCGGGACTAGCGGGGGGCCCCAACACCGGGGAGCTGTTTTTT	CATSDPGLAGGPNTGELFF	TRBV24-1	TRBJ2-2	TRBD2	-
TGTGCCAGCAGAATATATGTGGAGACCCAGTACTTC	CASRIYVETQYF	TRBV21-1	TRBJ2-5	-	-
TGCACCAGCAGCCAAGTAGGCGGGACTAGCGGGGGGACGGGCACAGATACGCAGTATTTT	CTSSQVGGTSGGTGTDTQYF	TRBV1	TRBJ2-3	-	-
TGCGCCAGCAGCTTGGCCGCGGGGCCGGAGACCCAGTACTTC	CASSLAAGPETQYF	TRBV5-1	TRBJ2-5	-	-
TGTGCCAGCAGCATTCAAAACCCTGGGGATGAGCAGTTCTTC	CASSIQNPGDEQFF	TRBV21-1	TRBJ2-1	-	-
TGCAGTGCTAGAGTCGGGAGGGCCTCAAATGAGCAGTTCTTC	CSARVGRASNEQFF	TRBV20-1	TRBJ2-1	TRBD2	few
TGTGCCAGCAGGTCCGGGACAGGGGGCGGGCAGCCCCAGCATTTT	CASRSGTGGGQPQHF	TRBV2	TRBJ1-5	TRBD1	few
TGTGCCAGCCGTTATCTAGGGAGGGGAGACACCGGGGAGCTGTTTTTT	CASRYLGRGDTGELFF	TRBV28	TRBJ2-2	TRBD2	-
TGTGCCAGCGCCTTCTTACAGGGTGGTCTATCAGATACGCAGTATTTT	CASAFLQGGLSDTQYF	TRBV5-6	TRBJ2-3	-	-
TGCGCCAGCAGCTTGGGAGGGGCGTCCAACACTGAAGCTTTCTTT	CASSLGGASNTEAFF	TRBV5-1	TRBJ1-1	-	-
TGTGCCAGCAGTTATCGTGGGACATCGATCTCTGGGGCCAACGTCCTGACTTTC	CASSYRGTSISGANVLTF	TRBV6-5	TRBJ2-6	-	-
TGTGCCACCAGCACGACTCTCCAAGAGACCCAGTACTTC	CATSTTLQETQYF	TRBV15	TRBJ2-5	-	few
TGTGCCAGCAGCCGTCCTAAGGCAGGGCAAGAGACCCAGTACTTC	CASSRPKAGQETQYF	TRBV3-1	TRBJ2-5	-	few
TGTGCCAGCTCACCGCGGACAGACCAAGAGACCCAGTACTTC	CASSPRTDQETQYF	TRBV18	TRBJ2-5	-	few
TGCGCCAGCAGCCCTGGGCTAGCGGGACTCAGCTCCTACGAGCAGTACTTC	CASSPGLAGLSSYEQYF	TRBV4-1	TRBJ2-7	TRBD2	-
TGTGCCAGCAGATATTCCTCCTACGAGCAGTACTTC	CASRYSSYEQYF	TRBV2	TRBJ2-7	-	-
TGTGCCAGCAGCTGGGCCTGGAGGTCCAGCACTGAAGCTTTCTTT	CASSWAWRSSTEAFF	TRBV11-2	TRBJ1-1	-	-
TGTGCCAGCAGTTACGGGGACAGGGATGGCTACACCTTC	CASSYGDRDGYTF	TRBV6-5	TRBJ1-2	TRBD1	few
TGCAGCGTTGGAGAGTGGTCAAATCAGCCCCAGCATTTT	CSVGEWSNQPQHF	TRBV29-1	TRBJ1-5	-	-
TGCAGCGTTTTACTAGCGGGGTACTACGAGCAGTACTTC	CSVLLAGYYEQYF	TRBV29-1	TRBJ2-7	TRBD2	-
TGCAGTGCCTCAAGGCGGAATCAGCCCCAGCATTTT	CSASRRNQPQHF	TRBV20-1	TRBJ1-5	-	many
TGTGCCAGCAGCCAAGTACTGCAGGGACAAGAGACCCAGTACTTC	CASSQVLQGQETQYF	TRBV3-1	TRBJ2-5	-	-
TGTGCCAGCACCTTAGCGGGAGCCTGGGAAGAGACCCAGTACTTC	CASTLAGAWEETQYF	TRBV7-9	TRBJ2-5	TRBD2	-
TGCGCCAGCAGCCCGGGACGAGCGGGAGTAAACGATGAGCAGTTCTTC	CASSPGRAGVNDEQFF	TRBV4-3	TRBJ2-1	TRBD2	-
TGTGCCAGCAGTTTAACGGGGGAGAATACGCAGTATTTT	CASSLTGENTQYF	TRBV12-3/TRBV12-4	TRBJ2-3	-	-
TGTGCTAGCAGCCGACAGGGCGGAAACCAAGAGACCCAGTACTTC	CASSRQGGNQETQYF	TRBV7-7	TRBJ2-5	TRBD1	few
TGCGCCAGCAGCCCCGAGATTCAGGGGTCGATGGGGGAGCTGTTTTTT	CASSPEIQGSMGELFF	TRBV10-1	TRBJ2-2	-	-
TGCAGCGCCAAAGCGGGAGTAACAGATACGCAGTATTTT	CSAKAGVTDTQYF	TRBV29-1	TRBJ2-3	TRBD2	-
TGTGCCAGCAGTTTGGGGACAGGGGGGAAATACGGCTACACCTTC	CASSLGTGGKYGYTF	TRBV12-3/TRBV12-4	TRBJ1-2	TRBD1	-
TGTGCCAGCAGCTTAGGTCGGGGGGGCCGCTTTCGGGAGCAGTTCTTC	CASSLGRGGRFREQFF	TRBV7-9	TRBJ2-1	TRBD2	few
TGTGCCAGCGAGACTAGCGCGAACTACAATGAGCAGTTCTTC	CASETSANYNEQFF	TRBV7-9	TRBJ2-1	TRBD2	-
TGTGCCATCAGTGGAGGGGCCGTGACGGGAGAGCTCCAAGAGACCCAGTACTTC	CAISGGAVTGELQETQYF	TRBV10-3	TRBJ2-5	-	-
TGTGCCAGCCTACCGGGGCTAGCAGGCACAGATACGCAGTATTTT	CASLPGLAGTDTQYF	TRBV7-2	TRBJ2-3	-	many
TGCGCCAGCAGCTTGGGACCGGAATCAGCGTTTCTAGCCAAAAACATTCAGTACTTC	CASSLGPESAFLAKNIQYF	TRBV5-1	TRBJ2-4	-	few
TGTGCCAGCAACAAAGAAGGACTATCCAATGAGCAGTTCTTC	CASNKEGLSNEQFF	TRBV6-2/TRBV6-3	TRBJ2-1	-	few
TGTGCCAGCAGTTTGTTCGCTAGCGTAGCAGATACGCAGTATTTT	CASSLFASVADTQYF	TRBV12-3/TRBV12-4	TRBJ2-3	-	-
TGTGCCACCAGCCGTAGCGGGAGGTACGAGCAGTACTTC	CATSRSGRYEQYF	TRBV24-1	TRBJ2-7	TRBD2	-
TGTGCCAGCAGTGTGCGGGAAGGTAGCGTGAGGGCCGGTGAGCAGTTCTTC	CASSVREGSVRAGEQFF	TRBV2	TRBJ2-1	-	few